Listed below are T cell receptor beta chains from one sample, sequenced in a study of cytomegalovirus exposure and HLA in healthy donors. The assay was immunoSEQ multiplex PCR, and TCRdb's table has in-frame clones only and misses some. The table has over 200,000 clones, around 87% seen once. The sample comprised PBMCs. The origin of the receptors is a woman between 18 and 30 years old in good health and CMV-seropositive. CDR3s include the opening cysteine and the closing phenylalanine or tryptophan. The D gene is left open where the match is weak. Where a row states a size, it is once, few, many or the class of an expanded clone; other rows omit it.

d_call	v_call	clone_size	j_call	cdr3_nt	cdr3_aa
TRBD1	TRBV6-1	-	TRBJ1-1	TGTGCCATAACAGGGGGCGGAGTGTTGTACACTGAAGCTTTCTTT	CAITGGGVLYTEAFF
-	TRBV27	-	TRBJ2-2	TGTGCCAGCAGCGGGGACTTCCCGAACACCGGGGAGCTGTTTTTT	CASSGDFPNTGELFF
-	TRBV5-1	-	TRBJ1-1	TGCGCCAGCAGCTTGGGGAGGACGACTGAAGCTTTCTTT	CASSLGRTTEAFF
-	TRBV25-1	once	TRBJ2-2	TGTGCCAGCAGTCCTCCCGACAGAAACACCGGGGAGCTGTTTTTT	CASSPPDRNTGELFF
TRBD2	TRBV9	once	TRBJ2-7	TGTGCCAGCAGCGTTAGCGGGGTCTCCTACGAGCAGTACTTC	CASSVSGVSYEQYF
TRBD2	TRBV9	-	TRBJ2-3	TGTGCCAGCAGCCCACAAAGCGGGAGGGCCGGCACAGATACGCAGTATTTT	CASSPQSGRAGTDTQYF
-	TRBV5-4	once	TRBJ2-7	TGTGCCAGCAGCTCCCCTGGTAGCGGTCTCTACGAGCAGTACTTC	CASSSPGSGLYEQYF
TRBD1	TRBV7-9	-	TRBJ2-1	TGTGCCAGCAGCCCGACAGGGTATGAGCAGTTCTTC	CASSPTGYEQFF
-	TRBV6-5	once	TRBJ2-7	TGTGCCAGCAGTTTGGCGTTAGCGCCGACCTACGAGCAGTACTTC	CASSLALAPTYEQYF
-	TRBV4-1	-	TRBJ2-1	TGCGCCAGCAGCCCCCACCAGCCGATGGGGGCCAATGAGCAGTTCTTC	CASSPHQPMGANEQFF